This paragraph reports one TCR beta chain. Antigen specificity is unknown. Between the trimmed V and J ends, which lost 7 bases and 5 bases, there was a span of 18 bases. This CDR3 comprises 15 residues. Germline V gene sequence: CDR1 MGHRA, CDR2 YSYEKL. Described time point: blood 4 weeks post-SBRT, at nephrectomy. Treatment defined: 15 Gy SBRT to primary tumor, nephrectomy 4 weeks later. Nephrectomy followed 15 Gy stereotactic body radiation by 4 weeks. Clear cell pathology was present in this patient's renal cell carcinoma. Generated by immunoSEQ multiplex PCR, the TCRdb table keeps only in-frame clones and is missing some. The sample has about 140,000 clones; less than 90% are singletons. The data stem from a study of radiation and T cells in renal cell carcinoma. Study results and limitations: Pretreatment tumor biopsies were lacking, so baseline clonotypes are unknown. Top tumor clonotypes rose in blood 2 weeks post-radiation, then contracted.

The sequence was collected from a woman aged 50 to 65 with renal cell carcinoma. This sample comprised blood, obtained from a patient whose treatment included radiotherapy and nephrectomy. This rearrangement joins TRBV4-1 to TRBJ2-1; tentatively, D is TRBD2 (6 bases). CDR3 DNA sequence: TGCGCCAGCAAAGTGGGCGGGATTTCCCACAATGAGCAGTTCTTC. Amino acid sequence: CASKVGGISHNEQFF.